This paragraph covers one T cell receptor (beta chain) sequence. Its antigen is unknown. This sample stems from a study of OX40 agonist ivuxolimab in advanced cancers. Profiling relied on immunoSEQ multiplex PCR, and the TCRdb table lists in-frame clones only, not all of them. The sample carries fewer than 85,000 clones, approximately 89% recorded once. Whole-study results and caveats: The expanded peripheral T cells' antigen specificity was not determined.

The CDR3 consists of 14 residues. The germline V gene has CDR1 SGHTA and CDR2 FQGNSA. Trimming cost V 1 base and J 6 bases, with 12 bases left between them. The clonotype comes from an adult with an advanced solid tumor such as melanoma, head and neck, liver or kidney cancer. The chain combines TRBV7-2 with TRBJ1-1; TRBD1 might be the D (5 bases). The material sequenced was CD4+ or CD8+ T cells sorted from blood, taken in a trial of the OX40 agonist ivuxolimab. Written as DNA, the CDR3 is TGTGCCAGCAGCTTAGGTGGGGCAATAGCTGAAGCTTTCTTT. Its translation: CASSLGGAIAEAFF.